This TCR beta chain originates from a study of shared clonotypes between healthy human individuals. Study summary: Donors, aged 18 to 49, were a couple of women and three men.

Deep-level running was used for the assay. Researchers divided each subset's genomic DNA evenly across several immunoSEQ plates. Clones were read by immunoSEQ multiplex PCR, and TCRdb kept only the in-frame ones, dropping some. Found here are roughly 2.5 million clones, more than 80% of them singletons; the top ten hold more than 0.12%. Trimming removed 0 bases from V and 4 bases from J; junction bases left unmatched: 8. The length of the CDR3 is 17 residues. Germline V gene data show CDR1 as SGHTS and CDR2 as YDEGEE. CD4+ cells were split into CD45RA+ naive and CD45RA-negative memory subsets. The chain has TRBV5-8 and TRBJ2-2; 8 bases align to TRBD1. Sequencing input: naive CD4+ T cells sorted from blood. Subset in this sample: CD45RA+ positively selected. The source of this sequence is a man aged 18 to 29 in good health. CDR3 DNA sequence: TGTGCCAGCAGCTTGGGTCAGGGGGCGAGCGGCACCGGGGAGCTGTTTTTT. Protein sequence: CASSLGQGASGTGELFF. Filled out from reference TRBV5-8 and TRBJ2-2, the complete variable domain reads EAGVTQSPTHLIKTRGQQATLRCSPISGHTSVYWYQQALGLGLQFLLWYDEGEERNRGNFPPRFSGRQFPNYSSELNVNALELEDSALYLCASSLGQGASGTGELFFGEGSRLTVL.